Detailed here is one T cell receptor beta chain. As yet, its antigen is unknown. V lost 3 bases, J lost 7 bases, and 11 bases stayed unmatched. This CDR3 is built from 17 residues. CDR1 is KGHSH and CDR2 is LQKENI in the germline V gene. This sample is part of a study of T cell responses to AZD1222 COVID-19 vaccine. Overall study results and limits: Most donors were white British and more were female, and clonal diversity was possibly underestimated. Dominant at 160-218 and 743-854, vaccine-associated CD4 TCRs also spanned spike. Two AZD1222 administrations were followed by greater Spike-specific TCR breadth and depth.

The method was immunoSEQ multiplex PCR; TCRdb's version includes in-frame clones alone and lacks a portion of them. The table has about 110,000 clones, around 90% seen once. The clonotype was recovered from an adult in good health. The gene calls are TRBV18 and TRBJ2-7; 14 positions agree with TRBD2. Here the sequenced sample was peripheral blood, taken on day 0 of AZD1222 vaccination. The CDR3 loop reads CASSPPTGTSGRGEQYF. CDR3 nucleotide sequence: TGTGCCAGCTCACCCCCGACGGGGACTAGCGGGAGAGGTGAGCAGTACTTC.